The sequence of this TCR beta chain was determined in a study of shared clonotypes between healthy human individuals. Study-wide background: Donors had three CD4 naive, three CD4 memory, two CD8 naive and one CD8 memory plate apiece.

With 7 bases removed from V and 3 bases from J, the gap between germline ends came to 20 bases. This CDR3 has 15 amino acids. Germline V CDR1 and CDR2: SQVTM, ANQGSEA. This clone was observed a single time. Its antigen is currently unknown. The input for sorted-subset replicate PCRs was 200 to 250 ng DNA, tens of thousands of T cell genomes. The assay was immunoSEQ multiplex PCR, and TCRdb's table has in-frame clones only and misses some. The top ten hold roughly 0.15% of the sample, which has 2.5 million or so clones, about 92% seen once. Whole-study results and caveats: Owing to a small donor count, the genetic and exposure-history diversity represented was limited.

This TCR was sampled from a young man in good health. The chain recombines TRBV29-1 with TRBJ2-3, with D possibly being TRBD1 (5 bases). What was sequenced was naive CD4+ T cells sorted from blood. The subset here: CD45RA+ positively selected. In nucleotides, the CDR3 is TGCAGCGCCCCCCTACGGCAGGGAATAACAGATACGCAGTATTTT. It codes for CSAPLRQGITDTQYF.